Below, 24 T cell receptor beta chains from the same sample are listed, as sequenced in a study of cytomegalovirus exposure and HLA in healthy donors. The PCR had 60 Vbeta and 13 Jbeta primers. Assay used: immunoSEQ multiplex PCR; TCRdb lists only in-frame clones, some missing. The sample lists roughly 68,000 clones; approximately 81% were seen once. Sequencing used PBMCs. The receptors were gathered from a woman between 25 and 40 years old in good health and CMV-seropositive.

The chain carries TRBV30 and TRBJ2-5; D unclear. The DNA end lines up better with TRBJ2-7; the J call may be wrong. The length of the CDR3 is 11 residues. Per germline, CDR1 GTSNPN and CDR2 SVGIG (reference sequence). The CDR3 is CAWSGSYEQYF. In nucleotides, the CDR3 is TGTGCCTGGAGTGGCTCCTACGAGCAGTACTTC.

The CDR3, as DNA: TGTGCCAGCAGCTTGTCAGGGGGCCGTGAGACCCAGTACTTC. As protein: CASSLSGGRETQYF. This chain uses TRBV11-2 with TRBJ2-5; 8 bases align to TRBD1. This CDR3 has 14 amino acids. The V gene's germline CDR1 is SGHAT and CDR2 FQNNGV. Trimming took 3 bases from V and 5 from J; bases not matched to a gene: 5.

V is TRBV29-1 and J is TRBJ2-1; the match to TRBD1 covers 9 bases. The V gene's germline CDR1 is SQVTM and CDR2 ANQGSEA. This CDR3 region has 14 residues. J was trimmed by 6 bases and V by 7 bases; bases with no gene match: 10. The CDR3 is CSARRDRAVNEQFF. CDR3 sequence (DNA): TGCAGCGCCAGACGGGACAGGGCGGTCAATGAGCAGTTCTTC.

The CDR3 region has the DNA TGTGCCAGCAGCAAAGGGGCTAGCGGGGCACAAGAGACCCAGTACTTC. This gives the protein CASSKGASGAQETQYF. The chain carries TRBV4-2 and TRBJ2-5, with TRBD2 matching over 9 bases. The germline CDR1 and CDR2 sequences are LGHNA and YNFKEQ. CDR3 length: 16 amino acids. The J segment lost 2 bases and the V segment lost 5 bases, leaving 9 bases of the junction unmatched.

The CDR3 DNA reads as TGCAGCGTGGGGGGACTAGCGGGAGGGCCCCAGTACTTC. It translates to CSVGGLAGGPQYF. The chain joins TRBV29-1 to TRBJ2-5, with 16 bases fitting TRBD2. This CDR3 is built from 13 residues. Trimming removed 6 bases from V and 9 bases from J; junction bases left unmatched: 4. CDR1 and CDR2 (germline): SQVTM, ANQGSEA.

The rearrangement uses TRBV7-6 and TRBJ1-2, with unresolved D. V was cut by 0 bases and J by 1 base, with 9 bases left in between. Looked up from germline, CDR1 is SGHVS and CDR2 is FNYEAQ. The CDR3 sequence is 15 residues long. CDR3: CASSLALGSNYGYTF. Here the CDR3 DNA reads TGTGCCAGCAGCTTAGCTTTGGGCAGTAACTATGGCTACACCTTC.

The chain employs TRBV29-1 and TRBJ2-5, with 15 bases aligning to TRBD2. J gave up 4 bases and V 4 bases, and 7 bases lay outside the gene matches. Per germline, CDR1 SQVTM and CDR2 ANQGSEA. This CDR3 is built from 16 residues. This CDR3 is CSVGLGLAGGGETQYF. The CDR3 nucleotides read TGCAGCGTTGGGCTCGGACTAGCGGGAGGGGGAGAGACCCAGTACTTC.

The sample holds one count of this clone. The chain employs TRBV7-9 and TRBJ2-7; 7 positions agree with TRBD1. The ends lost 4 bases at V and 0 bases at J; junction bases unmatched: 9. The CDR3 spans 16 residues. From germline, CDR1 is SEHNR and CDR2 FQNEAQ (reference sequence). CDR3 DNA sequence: TGTGCCAGCAGCTCCGGACAGGTAGGAGCCTCCTACGAGCAGTACTTC. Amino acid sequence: CASSSGQVGASYEQYF.

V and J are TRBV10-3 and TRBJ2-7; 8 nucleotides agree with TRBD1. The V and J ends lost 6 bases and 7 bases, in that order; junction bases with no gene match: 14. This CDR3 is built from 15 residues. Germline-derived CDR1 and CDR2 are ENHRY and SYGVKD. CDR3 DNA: TGTGCCATCAGGGGAGGACAGGGAGCCCTTGGGGAGCAGTACTTC. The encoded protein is CAIRGGQGALGEQYF.

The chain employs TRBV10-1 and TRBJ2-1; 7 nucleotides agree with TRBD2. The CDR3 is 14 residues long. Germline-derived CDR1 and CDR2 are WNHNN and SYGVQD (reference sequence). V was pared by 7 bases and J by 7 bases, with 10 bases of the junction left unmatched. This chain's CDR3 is CASNPGGNANEQFF. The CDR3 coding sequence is TGCGCCAGCAACCCGGGAGGTAATGCGAATGAGCAGTTCTTC.

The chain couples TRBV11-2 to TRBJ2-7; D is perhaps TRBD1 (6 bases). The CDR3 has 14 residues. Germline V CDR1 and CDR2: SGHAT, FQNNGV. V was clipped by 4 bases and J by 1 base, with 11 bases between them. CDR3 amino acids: CASSSMQGSYEQYF. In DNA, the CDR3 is TGTGCCAGCAGCTCCATGCAGGGGTCCTACGAGCAGTACTTC. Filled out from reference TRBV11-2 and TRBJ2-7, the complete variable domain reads EAGVAQSPRYKIIEKRQSVAFWCNPISGHATLYWYQQILGQGPKLLIQFQNNGVVDDSQLPKDRFSAERLKGVDSTLKIQPAKLEDSAVYLCASSSMQGSYEQYFGPGTRLTVT.

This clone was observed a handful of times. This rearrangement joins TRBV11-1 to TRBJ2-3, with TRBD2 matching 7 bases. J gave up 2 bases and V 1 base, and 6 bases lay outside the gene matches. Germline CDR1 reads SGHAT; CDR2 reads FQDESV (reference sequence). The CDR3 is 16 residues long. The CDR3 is CASSLGLASTTDTQYF. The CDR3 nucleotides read TGTGCCAGCAGCTTAGGACTAGCCTCTACCACAGATACGCAGTATTTT.

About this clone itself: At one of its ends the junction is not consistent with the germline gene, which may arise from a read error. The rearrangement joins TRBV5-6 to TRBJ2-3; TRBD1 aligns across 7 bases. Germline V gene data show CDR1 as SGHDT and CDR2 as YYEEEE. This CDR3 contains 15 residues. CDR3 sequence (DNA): TGTGCCTGCAGCATCAGAACAGGGGGCACAGATACGCAGTATTTT. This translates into CACSIRTGGTDTQYF.

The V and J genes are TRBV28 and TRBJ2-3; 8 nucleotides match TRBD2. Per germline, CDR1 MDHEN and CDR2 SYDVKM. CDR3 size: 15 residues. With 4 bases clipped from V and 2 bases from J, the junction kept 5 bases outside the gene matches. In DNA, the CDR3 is TGTGCCAGCAGTTACTCGGGACTAGACACAGATACGCAGTATTTT. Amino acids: CASSYSGLDTDTQYF.

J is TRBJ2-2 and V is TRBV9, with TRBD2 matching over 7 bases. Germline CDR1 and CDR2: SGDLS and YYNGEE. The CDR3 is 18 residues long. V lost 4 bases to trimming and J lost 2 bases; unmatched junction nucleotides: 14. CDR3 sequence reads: CASSPRRGTNINTGELFF. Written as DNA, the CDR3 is TGTGCCAGCAGCCCACGGCGTGGGACTAACATTAACACCGGGGAGCTGTTTTTT. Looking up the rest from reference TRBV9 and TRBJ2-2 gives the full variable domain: DSGVTQTPKHLITATGQRVTLRCSPRSGDLSVYWYQQSLDQGLQFLIQYYNGEERAKGNILERFSAQQFPDLHSELNLSSLELGDSALYFCASSPRRGTNINTGELFFGEGSRLTVL.

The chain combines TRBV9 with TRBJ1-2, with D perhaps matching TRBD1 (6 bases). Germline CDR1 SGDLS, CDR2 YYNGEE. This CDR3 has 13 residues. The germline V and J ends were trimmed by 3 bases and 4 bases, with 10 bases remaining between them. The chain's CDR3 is CASSAGQLYGYTF. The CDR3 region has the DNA TGTGCCAGCAGCGCCGGACAGCTCTATGGCTACACCTTC.

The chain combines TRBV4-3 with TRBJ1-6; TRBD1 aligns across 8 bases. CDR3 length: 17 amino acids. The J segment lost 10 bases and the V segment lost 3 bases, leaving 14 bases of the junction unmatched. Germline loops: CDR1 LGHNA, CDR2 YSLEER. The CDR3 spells CASSQTSLGQGGSPLHF. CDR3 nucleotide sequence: TGCGCCAGCAGCCAGACTTCCTTAGGACAGGGTGGATCACCCCTCCACTTT.

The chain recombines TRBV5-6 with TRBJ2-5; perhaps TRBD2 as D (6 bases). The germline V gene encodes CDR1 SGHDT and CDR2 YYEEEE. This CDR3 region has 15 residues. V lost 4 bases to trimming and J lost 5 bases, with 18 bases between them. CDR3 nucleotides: TGTGCCAGCAGCCGCGGGGCGGTGGGTTCGGAGACCCAGTACTTC. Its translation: CASSRGAVGSETQYF.

This chain's CDR3 is CASSPKVGGVAYEQYF. The CDR3 nucleotides read TGCGCCAGCAGCCCAAAAGTCGGGGGAGTGGCGTACGAGCAGTACTTC. The V call is TRBV4-1, the J call TRBJ2-7, with D tentatively TRBD2 (6 bases). V shed 4 bases and J shed 4 bases, with 20 bases lying between them. CDR1 is MGHRA, CDR2 YSYEKL, per germline. The length of the CDR3 is 16 residues.

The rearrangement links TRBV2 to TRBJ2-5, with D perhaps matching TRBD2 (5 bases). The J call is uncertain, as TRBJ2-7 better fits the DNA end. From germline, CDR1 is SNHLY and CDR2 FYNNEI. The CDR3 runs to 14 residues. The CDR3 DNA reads TGTGCCAGCGTTGAGGGTGTGAACCCCTACGAGCAGTACTTC. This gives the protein CASVEGVNPYEQYF.

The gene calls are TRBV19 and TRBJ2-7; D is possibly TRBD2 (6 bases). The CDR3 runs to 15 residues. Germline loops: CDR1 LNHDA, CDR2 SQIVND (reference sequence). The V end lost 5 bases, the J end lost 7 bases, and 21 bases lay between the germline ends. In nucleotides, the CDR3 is TGTGCCAGTAGTCATCGCCAGGGCGGGATGGGGGAGCAGTACTTC. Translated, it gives CASSHRQGGMGEQYF. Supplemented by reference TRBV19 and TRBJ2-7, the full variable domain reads DGGITQSPKYLFRKEGQNVTLSCEQNLNHDAMYWYRQDPGQGLRLIYYSQIVNDFQKGDIAEGYSVSREKKESFPLTVTSAQKNPTAFYLCASSHRQGGMGEQYFGPGTRLTVT.

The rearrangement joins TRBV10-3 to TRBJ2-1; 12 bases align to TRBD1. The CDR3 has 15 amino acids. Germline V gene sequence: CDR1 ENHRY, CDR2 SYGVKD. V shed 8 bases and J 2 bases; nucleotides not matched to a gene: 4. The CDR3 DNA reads TGTGCCATCGCCGGGACAGGGGGCCCCTACAATGAGCAGTTCTTC. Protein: CAIAGTGGPYNEQFF.

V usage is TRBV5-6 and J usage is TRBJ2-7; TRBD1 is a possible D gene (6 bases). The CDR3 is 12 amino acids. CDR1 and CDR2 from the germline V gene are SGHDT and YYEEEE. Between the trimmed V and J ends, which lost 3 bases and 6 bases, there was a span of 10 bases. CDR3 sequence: CASSWGPSEQYF. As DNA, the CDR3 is TGTGCCAGCAGCTGGGGGCCCTCCGAGCAGTACTTC.

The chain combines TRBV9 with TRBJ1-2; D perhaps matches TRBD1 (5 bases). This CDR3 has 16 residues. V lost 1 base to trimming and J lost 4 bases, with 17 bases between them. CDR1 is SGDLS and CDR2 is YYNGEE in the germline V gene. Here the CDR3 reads CASSVSGGGSGYGYTF. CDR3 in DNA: TGTGCCAGCAGCGTATCGGGGGGGGGTAGCGGCTATGGCTACACCTTC.